The clone carrying this T cell receptor beta chain was counted a single time. The antigen is unknown. The source of the sample is a study of B cell selection in AIRE deficiency. The sorted conventional CD4 T cells were gated as CD4+CD127+. Source study methods: Pooled conventional T cells gave 100,000 to 120,000 patient and around 1.5x10^5 donor TCRbeta sequences. The table came from immunoSEQ multiplex PCR; TCRdb's copy has only in-frame clones and leaves some out. Clone size and V and J calls were adopted from that table, with D and trimming inferred from the DNA. The table records about 23,000 clones, around 97% of them present only once. Trimming shortened V by 0 bases and J by 6 bases, and 12 bases separated the two germline ends. The CDR3 is made up of 14 amino acids. CDR1 and CDR2 from the germline V gene are SGHTA and FQGNSA. Study-wide results and limits: Patient Tconv and Treg cells showed healthy-like TCRBV usage, CDR3 length, diversity. Healthy donors alone shared 30% to 35% of 3,500 to 4,000 Treg sequences; patients alone approximately 9.1%. Approximately 31% of healthy-shared Treg sequences were found among patient Tconv cells.

The chain recombines TRBV7-2 with TRBJ2-7; D not resolved. The sample consisted of conventional CD4+ T cells sorted from PBMCs. This sequence originates from a human donor with AIRE deficiency. The chain's CDR3 is CASSLAAKTGEQYF. The CDR3 DNA follows: TGTGCCAGCAGCTTAGCCGCGAAGACGGGCGAGCAGTACTTC.